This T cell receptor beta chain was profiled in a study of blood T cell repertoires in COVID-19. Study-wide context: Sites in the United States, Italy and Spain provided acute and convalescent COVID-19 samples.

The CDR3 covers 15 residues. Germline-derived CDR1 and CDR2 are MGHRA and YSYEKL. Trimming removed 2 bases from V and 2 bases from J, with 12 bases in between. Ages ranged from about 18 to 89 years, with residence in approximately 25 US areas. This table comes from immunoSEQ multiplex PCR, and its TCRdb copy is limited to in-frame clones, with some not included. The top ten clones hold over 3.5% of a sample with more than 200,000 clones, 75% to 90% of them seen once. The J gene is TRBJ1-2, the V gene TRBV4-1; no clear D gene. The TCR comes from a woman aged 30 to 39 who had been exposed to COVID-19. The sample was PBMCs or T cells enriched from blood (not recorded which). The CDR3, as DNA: TGCGCCAGCAGCCAACGGCTTACGGGGAACTATGGCTACACCTTC. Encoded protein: CASSQRLTGNYGYTF.